The clone carrying this T cell receptor beta chain was counted at least ten times. Antigen: not known. V was shortened by 0 bases and J by 3 bases, with 4 bases between the two germline ends. The CDR3 sequence is 13 residues long. CDR1 is MNHNS, CDR2 SASEGT, per germline. The data are from a study of CD8+CD57+ T cells in acquired aplastic anemia. Study-level information: Mean DNA quantity obtained from sorted CD4+ and CD8+ cells was 3 to 3.5 ug.

According to the study, genomic DNA was the template for TCR beta VDJ and CDR3 profiling. TCRdb reanalysed the reads using MiXCR and keeps one entry per CDR3 protein. Counted here are approximately 200,000 distinct CDR3 sequences, almost 50% occurring once; the ten biggest clones make up approximately 20%. Only patients with CD8+CD57+ cell expansion on flow cytometry were chosen for sequencing. Patients had not yet gotten any therapy when their blood was taken for sampling. General study results and limits: About 30 was the count of CD8+ CDR3 sequences that patients shared with controls.

The sample taken for sequencing was sorted CD4+, CD8+, or CD8+CD57+ T cells (not recorded which) from PBMCs. The source is a human donor with aplastic anemia. The chain recombines TRBV6-1 with TRBJ2-3; D unclear. CDR3 protein: CASSEARTDTQYF. CDR3 coding DNA: TGTGCCAGCAGTGAAGCGCGGACAGATACGCAGTATTTT.